Described below is a single T cell receptor (beta chain) sequence and its context. The antigen remains undetermined. The V gene end was trimmed by 8 bases and the J gene end by 4 bases; junction bases not matched to a gene: 12. Germline V lookup: CDR1 MNHNS, CDR2 SASEGT. The length of the CDR3 is 15 residues. Researchers ran the PCR with 60 Vbeta and 13 Jbeta primers. The assay was immunoSEQ multiplex PCR, and TCRdb's table has in-frame clones only and misses some. The sample lists 130,000 to 150,000 clones; less than 90% were seen once. The data belong to a study of cytomegalovirus exposure and HLA in healthy donors. General study points: Specificity of a few CMV-associated chains for CMV antigens was verified in vitro. Presence/absence comparisons presumed near-even sequencing depth among donors.

The sample was PBMCs. The source of this sequence is a boy aged 2 to 9 in good health and CMV-seronegative. This chain connects TRBV6-1 to TRBJ1-2, with TRBD1 matching 8 bases. CDR3 residues: CASGGGQVQSYGYTF. The CDR3 region has the DNA TGTGCCAGCGGTGGGGGACAGGTCCAATCCTATGGCTACACCTTC.